Listed below are T cell receptor beta chains from one sample, sequenced in a study of blood T cell repertoires in COVID-19. Some clones are missing from TCRdb's copy, which holds only in-frame ones; the method was immunoSEQ multiplex PCR. The sample yields a few hundred thousand clones, roughly nine tenths seen once. The sample comprised peripheral blood. Source of these receptors: a man aged 18 to 29 who had recovered from COVID-19. Each CDR3 is given with its conserved first and last residue. A D gene is named only where the DNA matches it firmly. Clone size is stated in some rows and not others, as once, few, many or a class when expanded.

j_gene | v_gene | abundance | d_gene | CDR3aa | CDR3nt
TRBJ2-1 | TRBV15 | - | TRBD1 | CATSRRTGPYNEQFF | TGTGCCACCAGCAGGAGGACAGGTCCCTACAATGAGCAGTTCTTC
TRBJ1-3 | TRBV19 | few | TRBD1 | CASLARTGTGNTIYF | TGTGCCAGTCTGGCTCGGACAGGGACTGGAAACACCATATATTTT
TRBJ1-2 | TRBV6-5 | few | - | CASSLSRPSDYGYTF | TGTGCCAGCAGCCTCTCTCGTCCCTCGGACTATGGCTACACCTTC
TRBJ1-4 | TRBV18 | once | TRBD1 | CASSRDSVVEKLFF | TGTGCCAGCTCACGGGACAGCGTGGTTGAAAAACTGTTTTTT
TRBJ2-1 | TRBV3-1/TRBV3-2 | - | - | CASSSKGTLDEQFF | TGTGCCAGCAGCTCAAAGGGGACTCTGGATGAGCAGTTCTTC
TRBJ2-1 | TRBV7-2 | - | - | CASSLIGGYNEQFF | TGTGCCAGCAGCTTAATAGGAGGGTACAATGAGCAGTTCTTC
TRBJ2-5 | TRBV27 | - | TRBD2 | CASSPRTSGRVEETQYF | TGTGCCAGCAGTCCTCGGACTAGCGGGAGGGTTGAGGAGACCCAGTACTTC
TRBJ2-5 | TRBV5-1 | - | - | CASSSSGNPLETQYF | TGCGCCAGCAGCTCCTCCGGGAACCCCTTAGAGACCCAGTACTTC
TRBJ1-6 | TRBV5-1 | - | - | CASSLDRGPKPLHF | TGCGCCAGCAGCTTGGATAGGGGCCCAAAACCCCTCCACTTT
TRBJ2-7 | TRBV4-1 | - | TRBD1 | CASSQDTVRGRWLSTYEQYF | TGCGCCAGCAGCCAAGATACAGTCAGGGGGCGCTGGCTTAGCACCTACGAGCAGTACTTC
TRBJ1-1 | TRBV6-2/TRBV6-3 | - | - | CASSYRSSTEAFF | TGTGCCAGCAGTTACAGATCGAGCACTGAAGCTTTCTTT
TRBJ2-1 | TRBV19 | - | - | CASSISQIASLGEQFF | TGTGCCAGTAGTATATCGCAGATTGCTAGTCTGGGTGAGCAGTTCTTC
TRBJ1-2 | TRBV29-1 | - | TRBD1 | CSVFDRDYYGYTF | TGCAGCGTTTTTGACAGGGATTACTATGGCTACACCTTC
TRBJ2-7 | TRBV2 | - | TRBD2 | CASSEPLAGGLEQYF | TGTGCCAGCAGTGAACCCCTAGCGGGGGGGCTCGAGCAGTACTTC
TRBJ1-1 | TRBV3-1/TRBV3-2 | - | - | CASSQGSGANTEAFF | TGTGCCAGCAGCCAGGGGAGCGGGGCGAACACTGAAGCTTTCTTT
TRBJ1-2 | TRBV18 | - | - | CASSPEHPARYGYTF | TGTGCCAGCTCACCGGAGCACCCGGCGCGCTATGGCTACACCTTC
TRBJ2-1 | TRBV4-1 | - | TRBD1 | CASSQRYGTGGNNEQFF | TGCGCCAGCAGCCAAAGGTACGGGACAGGGGGAAACAATGAGCAGTTCTTC
TRBJ2-1 | TRBV6-5 | - | TRBD1 | CASGYGQGAYNEQFF | TGTGCCAGCGGATATGGACAGGGTGCCTACAATGAGCAGTTCTTC
TRBJ2-7 | TRBV1 | - | - | CTSSLRKGLAGGPSYEQYF | TGCACCAGCAGCCTTCGAAAGGGACTAGCGGGAGGGCCGTCCTACGAGCAGTACTTC
TRBJ2-7 | TRBV24-1 | - | - | CASSGLTYEQYF | TGTGCCAGCTCGGGACTCACCTACGAGCAGTACTTC
TRBJ1-4 | TRBV18 | - | - | CASSPPGGAGEKLFF | TGTGCCAGCTCACCACCGGGTGGGGCTGGGGAAAAACTGTTTTTT
TRBJ2-1 | TRBV5-1 | - | TRBD1 | CASVPGTETYNEQFF | TGCGCCAGCGTCCCGGGGACAGAAACCTACAATGAGCAGTTCTTC
TRBJ2-7 | TRBV6-5 | - | TRBD2 | CASRDAGGLYEQYF | TGTGCCAGCAGGGATGCGGGAGGGCTCTACGAGCAGTACTTC
TRBJ2-1 | TRBV5-1 | - | TRBD2 | CASSPYSGTSGSRGEQFF | TGCGCCAGCAGCCCCTACTCTGGGACTAGCGGGAGTCGGGGTGAGCAGTTCTTC
TRBJ2-2 | TRBV7-3 | few | - | CASSLSSHGELFF | TGTGCCAGCAGCTTAAGTTCCCACGGGGAGCTGTTTTTT
TRBJ1-4 | TRBV27 | - | - | CASKVDWGTGREKLFF | TGTGCCAGCAAAGTGGACTGGGGCACCGGGAGAGAAAAACTGTTTTTT
TRBJ2-3 | TRBV7-3 | - | TRBD2 | CASSFGTSADTQYF | TGTGCCAGCAGCTTCGGGACTAGCGCAGATACGCAGTATTTT
TRBJ2-7 | TRBV27 | - | - | CASSLGQLYEQYF | TGTGCCAGCAGTTTAGGGCAGTTATACGAGCAGTACTTC
TRBJ1-1 | TRBV3-1/TRBV3-2 | - | - | CASSQVAGSDTEAFF | TGTGCCAGCAGCCAAGTTGCGGGTTCGGACACTGAAGCTTTCTTT
TRBJ2-2 | TRBV7-8 | - | - | CASSPDSGELFF | TGTGCCAGCAGCCCCGACAGCGGGGAGCTGTTTTTT
TRBJ1-2 | TRBV6-4 | once | - | CASSSRGESNYGYTF | TGTGCCAGCTCTTCACGGGGAGAAAGTAACTATGGCTACACCTTC
TRBJ2-1 | TRBV24-1 | - | TRBD2 | CATSEAGSPNEQFF | TGTGCCACCAGTGAAGCGGGATCGCCCAATGAGCAGTTCTTC
TRBJ2-1 | TRBV13 | few | TRBD2 | CASSYPFSGSVNEQFF | TGTGCCAGCAGTTATCCTTTCAGCGGGAGTGTGAATGAGCAGTTCTTC
TRBJ2-3 | TRBV3-1/TRBV3-2 | - | - | CASSHGRANTDTQYF | TGTGCCAGCAGCCATGGCAGGGCTAACACAGATACGCAGTATTTT
TRBJ1-1 | TRBV6-1 | - | - | CASSEGSGAFF | TGTGCCAGCAGTGAAGGTTCAGGAGCTTTCTTT
TRBJ1-2 | TRBV6-6 | - | TRBD1 | CASSPPGQANYGYTF | TGTGCCAGCAGTCCACCGGGACAGGCTAACTATGGCTACACCTTC
TRBJ1-1 | TRBV30 | - | - | CAWSPPGNTEAFF | TGTGCCTGGAGTCCCCCGGGGAATACTGAAGCTTTCTTT
TRBJ2-7 | TRBV13 | - | - | CASSLTGSPSYEQYF | TGTGCCAGCAGCTTAACAGGGTCACCCTCCTACGAGCAGTACTTC
TRBJ1-6 | TRBV3-1/TRBV3-2 | - | TRBD1 | CASSQEGQSLNSPLHF | TGTGCCAGCAGCCAAGAGGGACAGTCACTTAATTCACCCCTCCACTTT
TRBJ2-6 | TRBV27 | - | - | CASSSSGANVLTF | TGTGCCAGCAGTTCATCTGGGGCCAACGTCCTGACTTTC
TRBJ2-2 | TRBV9 | - | - | CASSTDRRDSGIGELFF | TGTGCCAGCAGCACGGACAGGAGGGATAGCGGGATCGGGGAGCTGTTTTTT
TRBJ2-1 | TRBV28 | - | TRBD2 | CASSVGGGRRNEQFF | TGTGCCAGCAGCGTCGGGGGGGGCCGTAGGAATGAGCAGTTCTTC
TRBJ2-2 | TRBV28 | few | TRBD2 | CASYPSGRAIGELFF | TGTGCCAGCTATCCTAGCGGGAGGGCCATCGGGGAGCTGTTTTTT
TRBJ1-2 | TRBV11-1 | - | TRBD1 | CASSPLGQGEYGYTF | TGTGCCAGCAGCCCCCTGGGACAGGGGGAGTATGGCTACACCTTC
TRBJ2-7 | TRBV18 | - | TRBD1 | CASSPGTVNYEQYF | TGTGCCAGCTCCCCCGGGACAGTGAACTACGAGCAGTACTTC
TRBJ1-5 | TRBV27 | - | - | CASSLRGYSNQPQHF | TGTGCCAGCAGTTTACGGGGTTATAGCAATCAGCCCCAGCATTTT
TRBJ2-1 | TRBV19 | - | TRBD2 | CASSSSGRAWNEQFF | TGTGCCAGTAGTAGTAGCGGGAGGGCCTGGAATGAGCAGTTCTTC
TRBJ2-7 | TRBV6-1 | - | - | CASSEARAPYEQYF | TGTGCCAGCAGTGAAGCGAGAGCACCCTACGAGCAGTACTTC
TRBJ2-1 | TRBV10-3 | - | - | CAINGGRNSYNEQFF | TGTGCCATCAATGGCGGGCGGAACTCCTACAATGAGCAGTTCTTC
TRBJ2-3 | TRBV19 | - | TRBD1 | CASSETGAQDTQYF | TGTGCCAGTAGTGAGACAGGGGCCCAGGATACGCAGTATTTT